The clone carrying this T cell receptor (beta chain) came up once. PCR was performed a second time for roughly 7 to 12 cycles using a sample-barcoded 5' primer and a J-beta primer mix. Each single sample gave us at least 2.5 million CDR3-containing paired-end reads. TCRdb re-analysed the 5' RACE reads in MiXCR, keeping a single row per CDR3 protein. The repertoire has 630,000 or so distinct CDR3 sequences, roughly 30% of them found once; the top ten carry 15%. The sample belongs to a study of blood T cells in healthy people across ages. CDR1 and CDR2 from the germline V gene are GTSNPN and SVGIG (reference sequence). This CDR3 has 14 amino acids. V was shortened by 8 bases and J by 7 bases, with 23 bases between the two germline ends.

The sequence was obtained from a woman over 75 in good health. The rearrangement uses TRBV30 and TRBJ1-2; D is undetermined. The sequenced sample was blood. DNA of the CDR3: TGTGCCGGGATCACGGGCCGTTCGGCCCTTGGCTACACCTTC. Residues: CAGITGRSALGYTF.